This TCR beta chain was observed in a study of patients and donors after allogeneic stem cell transplantation. TCRdb reanalysed the RT-PCR reads using MiXCR and keeps one entry per CDR3 protein. Of hundreds of thousands of distinct CDR3 sequences in the sample, under 20% were seen once. This CDR3 has 15 amino acids. V was pared by 4 bases and J by 10 bases, with 13 bases of the junction left unmatched. The sample was blood, either unsorted or a sorted T cell fraction (not recorded which). The chain employs TRBV12-3 or TRBV12-4 and TRBJ2-1, with 7 bases that match TRBD2. The sequence came from a human donor who was either an allogeneic HSCT recipient or a stem cell or donor lymphocyte infusion donor (not recorded which). It is not recorded whose cells these are; they may come from a transplant donor. The DNA for the CDR3 is TGTGCCAGCAGTTCCGACCTAGCGGCTATAGGGGAGCAGTTCTTC. Translating gives CASSSDLAAIGEQFF.